One sample yielded the 27 T cell receptor beta chains listed below, sequenced in a study of cytomegalovirus exposure and HLA in healthy donors. PCR involved 60 Vbeta and 13 Jbeta primers. Clones were sequenced by immunoSEQ multiplex PCR, and TCRdb holds only the in-frame ones, with some missing. The data contain 150,000 to 180,000 clones, approximately 80% of them seen just once; the ten biggest clones take up around 6.6%. The sequencing input was PBMCs. The receptors originated from a woman between 50 and 59 years old in good health and CMV-seropositive.

The gene calls are TRBV19 and TRBJ2-3; no reliable D call. Germline V gene lookup returns CDR1 LNHDA and CDR2 SQIVND (reference sequence). The CDR3 has 12 residues. Trimming removed 5 bases from V and 2 bases from J, with 5 bases in between. Here the CDR3 DNA reads TGTGCCAGTAGTCAGGTCACAGATACGCAGTATTTT. The encoded protein is CASSQVTDTQYF.

The chain couples TRBV7-2 to TRBJ2-7, with 10 bases fitting TRBD1. With V trimmed by 1 base and J by 7 bases, 4 bases remained unmatched. The germline V gene has CDR1 SGHTA and CDR2 FQGNSA. This CDR3 has 14 residues. In nucleotides, the CDR3 is TGTGCCAGCAGCTTAGAAGGACAGGGGGGTGAGCAGTACTTC. Translation gives CASSLEGQGGEQYF.

CDR3 sequence reads: CAISGGGATYNEQFF. CDR3 coding DNA: TGTGCCATCAGTGGGGGAGGGGCCACCTACAATGAGCAGTTCTTC. The gene calls are TRBV10-3 and TRBJ2-1, with TRBD2 matching 7 bases. With 4 bases clipped from V and 2 bases from J, the junction kept 5 bases outside the gene matches. Per the germline V gene, CDR1 is ENHRY and CDR2 is SYGVKD. There are 15 residues in the CDR3.

This chain joins TRBV5-1 and TRBJ1-1, with 8 bases that match TRBD1. This CDR3 has 15 amino acids. The ends lost 4 bases at V and 4 bases at J; junction bases unmatched: 9. Germline CDR1 is SGHRS and CDR2 is YFSETQ. In DNA form, the CDR3 reads TGCGCCAGCAGCAGCCAGACAGGGGTGACCACTGAAGCTTTCTTT. This codes for CASSSQTGVTTEAFF.

This clone was seen only a few times. The genes are TRBV9 and TRBJ1-3; 10 nucleotides match TRBD1. Germline V gene lookup returns CDR1 SGDLS and CDR2 YYNGEE. The CDR3 contains 17 residues. The V gene end was trimmed by 3 bases and the J gene end by 1 base; junction bases not matched to a gene: 7. The CDR3 loop reads CASSGGTGVVSGNTIYF. CDR3 coding DNA: TGTGCCAGCAGCGGAGGGACAGGGGTAGTATCTGGAAACACCATATATTTT. Full variable domain (outside the CDR3, taken from reference TRBV9 and TRBJ1-3): DSGVTQTPKHLITATGQRVTLRCSPRSGDLSVYWYQQSLDQGLQFLIQYYNGEERAKGNILERFSAQQFPDLHSELNLSSLELGDSALYFCASSGGTGVVSGNTIYFGEGSWLTVV.

The chain has TRBV2 and TRBJ1-1, with D possibly TRBD1 on 5 matching bases. V was pared by 4 bases and J by 0 bases, with 12 bases between. The CDR3 loop spans 15 amino acids. The germline gives CDR1 SNHLY, CDR2 FYNNEI. DNA for the CDR3: TGTGCCAGCAGTGGAACAGGTCCGATGAACACTGAAGCTTTCTTT. Encoded protein: CASSGTGPMNTEAFF.

V is TRBV2 and J is TRBJ2-7; 9 nucleotides agree with TRBD2. CDR1 and CDR2 (germline): SNHLY, FYNNEI. V lost 6 bases and J lost 2; bases outside the gene matches: 2. The CDR3 spans 13 residues. The CDR3 DNA is TGTGCCAGCAGGACTAGCGGCGCCTACGAGCAGTACTTC. Protein sequence: CASRTSGAYEQYF.

Comment on this clone: It is likely a read error, because the conserved phenylalanine at the end of the CDR3 is missing. For the CDR3, the DNA is TGTGCCAGTAGTACTAGCTATGGCTACACCCTC. As protein: CASSTSYGYTL. The chain has TRBV19 and TRBJ1-2; no clear D. Per germline, CDR1 LNHDA and CDR2 SQIVND (reference sequence). The CDR3 is 11 residues long. V lost 4 bases and J lost 4, with 4 bases in between.

Points on this clone: The germline gene is not matched at one end of the junction; a read error may be the cause. The rearrangement joins TRBV5-1 to TRBJ1-1; TRBD1 aligns across 7 bases. CDR1 is SGHRS, CDR2 YFSETQ, per germline. CDR3 size: 15 residues. DNA for the CDR3: TGCGCCAGCAGTCCTGGGGACAGAAAAAACATTGAAGCTTTCTTT. Translated: CASSPGDRKNIEAFF.

The chain links TRBV18 to TRBJ1-2, with D possibly being TRBD1 (5 bases). This CDR3 has 15 residues. The V gene's germline CDR1 is KGHSH and CDR2 LQKENI. V lost 3 bases, J lost 5 bases, and 16 bases lay in between. CDR3 sequence reads: CASSPPRTGGYGYTF. The DNA of the CDR3 is TGTGCCAGCTCACCCCCTAGGACCGGGGGGTATGGCTACACCTTC.

This clone was detected only once. The CDR3 sequence is CASSLVGARGSAEAFF. The DNA for the CDR3 is TGTGCCAGCAGCTTGGTAGGGGCGCGGGGTTCGGCTGAAGCTTTCTTT. The rearrangement links TRBV5-6 to TRBJ1-1; maybe TRBD1 (5 bases). This CDR3 has 16 residues. V was shortened by 0 bases and J by 6 bases, with 18 bases between the two germline ends. The V gene's germline CDR1 is SGHDT and CDR2 YYEEEE.

The rearrangement joins TRBV6-1 to TRBJ2-4; tentatively, D is TRBD1 (6 bases). V lost 6 bases, J lost 11 bases, and 20 bases lay in between. This CDR3 region has 14 residues. Germline CDR1 reads MNHNS; CDR2 reads SASEGT. The CDR3 protein is CASSPTDRMGVQYF. DNA for the CDR3: TGTGCCAGCAGCCCTACGGACAGAATGGGAGTTCAGTACTTC.

The CDR3, as DNA: TGTGCCAGCAGTGAACACAAGAACACTGAAGCTTTCTTT. Its translation: CASSEHKNTEAFF. The chain uses TRBV6-5 and TRBJ1-1, with unresolved D. Germline lookup yields CDR1 MNHEY and CDR2 SVGAGI. Trimming pared 5 bases from V and 1 base from J, leaving 8 bases between. This CDR3 spans 13 amino acids.

The CDR3: CASSRVEGAYGYTF. The DNA of the CDR3 is TGTGCCAGCAGCCGGGTCGAGGGTGCTTATGGCTACACCTTC. V usage is TRBV7-9 and J usage is TRBJ1-2, with D uncertain. CDR3 length: 14 residues. From germline, CDR1 is SEHNR and CDR2 FQNEAQ (reference sequence). Trimming removed 5 bases at V and 5 bases at J, with 15 bases between.

V gene TRBV28 combines with J gene TRBJ1-2, with 8 bases matching TRBD1. The CDR3 is made up of 14 amino acids. V lost 6 bases to trimming and J lost 2 bases; unmatched junction nucleotides: 5. The germline CDR1 and CDR2 sequences are MDHEN and SYDVKM. The CDR3 loop reads CASRTQGANYGYTF. The CDR3 nucleotides are TGTGCCAGCAGGACGCAGGGGGCGAACTATGGCTACACCTTC.

The J gene is TRBJ2-1, the V gene TRBV28; TRBD2 agrees at 9 bases. Germline CDR1 and CDR2: MDHEN and SYDVKM. Trimming at V came to 3 bases and at J to 8 bases, leaving 8 bases not matched to a gene. There are 15 residues in the CDR3. The DNA of the CDR3 is TGTGCCAGCAGTTTGGGGGGCGGGGGGGAATATGAGCAGTTCTTC. It translates to CASSLGGGGEYEQFF.

J is TRBJ2-7 and V is TRBV5-1; 7 bases are shared with TRBD1. The V segment lost 4 bases and the J segment 2 bases; nucleotides outside the gene matches: 6. CDR3 length equals 14 residues. The germline CDR1 and CDR2 sequences are SGHRS and YFSETQ. The CDR3 nucleotides are TGCGCCAGCAGCAGGACAGGCGGCCCCTACGAGCAGTACTTC. This encodes CASSRTGGPYEQYF.

The chain couples TRBV7-9 to TRBJ2-7; 9 bases map to TRBD1. Germline CDR1 SEHNR, CDR2 FQNEAQ (reference sequence). The CDR3 is 15 amino acids. Losses at the gene ends were 5 bases for V and 3 bases for J; bases not matched to a gene: 8. The CDR3 nucleotides are TGTGCCAGCAGCGAAACAGGGGGCCACAGCTACGAGCAGTACTTC. It encodes CASSETGGHSYEQYF.

The chain has TRBV29-1 and TRBJ2-2; 13 bases are shared with TRBD2. Losses at the gene ends were 7 bases for V and 8 bases for J; bases not matched to a gene: 7. The germline gives CDR1 SQVTM, CDR2 ANQGSEA. The CDR3 is 14 residues long. In DNA form, the CDR3 reads TGCAGCGGTCGACTAGCGGGGGGCATGGGGGAGCTGTTTTTT. Translated: CSGRLAGGMGELFF.

The rearrangement links TRBV7-2 to TRBJ1-2, with 9 bases fitting TRBD1. Germline loops: CDR1 SGHTA, CDR2 FQGNSA. V lost 9 bases and J lost 4; bases outside the gene matches: 9. The CDR3 loop spans 14 amino acids. CDR3 bases: TGTGCCAGTGGGGTAGGACAGGGGACCTATGGCTACACCTTC. This sequence encodes CASGVGQGTYGYTF. Full variable domain (outside the CDR3, taken from reference TRBV7-2 and TRBJ1-2): GAGVSQSPSNKVTEKGKDVELRCDPISGHTALYWYRQSLGQGLEFLIYFQGNSAPDKSGLPSDRFSAERTGGSVSTLTIQRTQQEDSAVYLCASGVGQGTYGYTFGSGTRLTVV.

The CDR3 here is CASAGGPSEQFF. The CDR3 nucleotides are TGTGCTAGTGCGGGGGGGCCTTCTGAGCAGTTCTTC. The gene calls are TRBV7-2 and TRBJ2-1; 9 nucleotides match TRBD2. The V gene's germline CDR1 is SGHTA and CDR2 FQGNSA. The CDR3 consists of 12 residues.

The table lists this clone with a few counts. The chain links TRBV6-5 to TRBJ2-5; 11 bases are a match to TRBD2. The J call could be wrong; TRBJ2-7 is a better fit for the DNA end. This CDR3 spans 13 amino acids. In germline, CDR1 is MNHEY, CDR2 SVGAGI. CDR3 sequence reads: CASFSGGVYEQYF. The CDR3 DNA reads as TGTGCCAGTTTTAGCGGGGGGGTGTACGAGCAGTACTTC.

The V gene is TRBV19, the J gene TRBJ1-6, with D perhaps TRBD1 (6 bases). V lost 3 bases, J lost 6 bases, and 12 bases lay in between. Germline CDR1 and CDR2: LNHDA and SQIVND (reference sequence). The CDR3 contains 15 residues. The CDR3 nucleotides read TGTGCCAGTAGTATGGAGGACAGCGCTAATTCACCCCTCCACTTT. Protein sequence: CASSMEDSANSPLHF. Full variable domain (outside the CDR3, taken from reference TRBV19 and TRBJ1-6): DGGITQSPKYLFRKEGQNVTLSCEQNLNHDAMYWYRQDPGQGLRLIYYSQIVNDFQKGDIAEGYSVSREKKESFPLTVTSAQKNPTAFYLCASSMEDSANSPLHFGNGTRLTVT.

The chain carries TRBV7-2 and TRBJ2-3; 7 bases agree with TRBD2. Germline CDR1 is SGHTA and CDR2 is FQGNSA. CDR3 length equals 16 residues. Germline trimming cut 1 base from V and 2 bases from J; bases unmatched to any gene: 6. This CDR3 reads CASSLGDYPNTDTQYF. The DNA of the CDR3 is TGTGCCAGCAGCTTAGGGGACTACCCGAACACAGATACGCAGTATTTT.

This chain joins TRBV7-2 and TRBJ2-1, with 9 bases identical to TRBD2. V lost 8 bases and J lost 5; bases outside the gene matches: 10. The CDR3 is made up of 15 amino acids. Germline V lookup: CDR1 SGHTA, CDR2 FQGNSA. CDR3 residues: CASQRQRGANNEQFF. The CDR3 DNA sequence: TGTGCCAGCCAAAGGCAGCGGGGGGCAAACAATGAGCAGTTCTTC.

This chain uses TRBV4-1 with TRBJ2-3; 7 nucleotides match TRBD1. Germline CDR1 and CDR2: MGHRA and YSYEKL. Trimming at V came to 4 bases and at J to 0 bases, leaving 7 bases not matched to a gene. This CDR3 has 16 amino acids. The CDR3 loop reads CASSLGTAFSTDTQYF. The DNA of the CDR3 is TGCGCCAGCAGCCTAGGGACAGCCTTTAGCACAGATACGCAGTATTTT.

V usage is TRBV29-1 and J usage is TRBJ1-2; the D gene is possibly TRBD1 (5 bases). The CDR3 is made up of 16 amino acids. The V end lost 6 bases, the J end lost 4 bases, and 24 bases lay between the germline ends. CDR1 SQVTM and CDR2 ANQGSEA come from the germline V gene. The CDR3: CSVADRHPERGYGYTF. The DNA of the CDR3 is TGCAGCGTGGCCGACAGACACCCGGAGCGAGGCTATGGCTACACCTTC.